This TCR beta chain is drawn from a study of cytomegalovirus exposure and HLA in healthy donors. Study context: HLA-typed donors contributed 65 million to 95 million unique TCRs, which were held in an early data release. Study conclusions and caveats: The majority of TCR sequences were rare, yet some public TCRs appeared in many donors. As was reported, the HLA-A and HLA-B alleles of most subjects were accurately predicted from TCR beta sequences.

Researchers ran the PCR with 60 Vbeta and 13 Jbeta primers. Assay: immunoSEQ multiplex PCR; the TCRdb copy retains only in-frame clones and omits some. This repertoire shows over 80,000 clones, approximately 85% found once; its top ten account for approximately 5.4%. Details on this clone: What it binds is not known.

The V and J ends lost 3 bases and 4 bases, in that order; junction bases with no gene match: 9. Germline CDR1 reads SGDLS; CDR2 reads YYNGEE. This CDR3 comprises 17 residues. The material sequenced was PBMCs. The genes are TRBV9 and TRBJ2-1; the match to TRBD2 covers 11 bases. The receptor was derived from a man aged 40-49 years in good health and CMV-seropositive. CDR3 in amino acids: CASSDTALAGGYNEQFF. The CDR3 DNA sequence: TGTGCCAGCAGCGACACGGCCTTAGCGGGAGGGTACAATGAGCAGTTCTTC.